This T cell receptor beta chain comes out of a study of Ad26.COV2.S vaccination and SARS-CoV-2 variants. Study summary: By the intramuscular route, Ad26.COV2.S was given once, or twice 56 days apart.

Note on this clone: What it binds is not known.

Study-wide findings and caveats: Compared with placebo recipients, vaccine recipients had higher spike-specific TCR breadth. Recipients of vaccine and of placebo showed similar breadth of their non-spike TCR repertoires.

Noted treatment: roughly 20 received Ad26.COV2.S at low or high dose, single or two shots; five or six received placebo; per-sample allocation not given. The samples date from day 63 after the first vaccine or placebo injection. Clones were sequenced by immunoSEQ multiplex PCR, and TCRdb holds only the in-frame ones, with some missing. This sample yields 200,000 to 250,000 clones, of which 85% to 90% are seen a single time; approximately 12% belongs to the top ten. The CDR3 is 13 residues long. Germline V gene data show CDR1 as LGHNA and CDR2 as YNFKEQ. The V gene lost 0 bases and the J gene lost 12 bases, with 15 bases spanning the gap.

The source of this sequence is a person between 18 and 59 years old who received the Ad26.COV2.S COVID-19 vaccine or a placebo. The specimen comprised peripheral blood, sampled in a trial of Ad26.COV2.S vaccine versus placebo. This rearrangement joins TRBV4-2 to TRBJ2-7, with D tentatively TRBD1 (6 bases). For the CDR3, the DNA is TGTGCCAGCAGCCAAGATCCAAAGACAGGCGGGTACTTC. Translated: CASSQDPKTGGYF.